This T cell receptor (beta chain) was documented in a study of T cell responses to AZD1222 COVID-19 vaccine. At the level of the study: Timing groups of about 4 and about 12 weeks for second doses were pooled. Whole-study results and caveats: Only a handful of AZD1222 recipients, about six in all, had baseline seropositivity. Among vaccine-associated CD4 TCRs, coverage spanned spike, with dominance at 160-218 and 743-854. Donors were chiefly white British, with a greater number of females, and clonal diversity was perhaps underestimated.

Some clones are missing from TCRdb's copy, which holds only in-frame ones; the method was immunoSEQ multiplex PCR. The sample yields 150,000 to 200,000 clones, about 90% seen once. Looked up from germline, CDR1 is MNHEY and CDR2 is SVGAGI. The CDR3 consists of 13 residues. V was trimmed by 6 bases and J by 3 bases, leaving 9 bases between them. About this clone: Its antigen is currently unknown.

The rearrangement joins TRBV6-5 to TRBJ1-5; D gene unclear. This specimen was peripheral blood, taken on day 0 of AZD1222 vaccination. The TCR was taken from an adult in good health. The CDR3 DNA follows: TGTGCCAGCAGCTCCCGGGTCAATCAGCCCCAGCATTTT. This codes for CASSSRVNQPQHF.